This TCR beta chain is from a study of cytomegalovirus exposure and HLA in healthy donors. Study summary: The approximately 110 validation repertoires, a later analysis reported, used the same platform as the approximately 700 first-cohort repertoires. Study observations and caveats: It was confirmed in vitro that a few of the CMV-associated chains were specific for CMV antigens. That first-cohort TCR clusters tended to co-occur in the 100 to 150 validation repertoires was found in a later analysis. Cytomegalovirus association was listed for about 180 TCR beta chains.

Profiled with immunoSEQ multiplex PCR; TCRdb holds only in-frame clones, not every one. The table shows about 60,000 clones, with over 85% occurring only once. As regards this clone: What it binds is unknown.

Germline V gives CDR1 LNHDA, CDR2 SQIVND (reference sequence). This CDR3 has 16 residues. J gave up 0 bases and V 5 bases, and 6 bases lay outside the gene matches. This sequence joins TRBV19 and TRBJ2-1, with 8 bases that match TRBD1. This clonotype was obtained from a woman aged 18-29 years in good health and CMV-seronegative. Sequenced material: PBMCs. CDR3 protein: CASSFQGASSYNEQFF. CDR3 bases: TGTGCCAGTAGTTTCCAGGGGGCTAGCTCCTACAATGAGCAGTTCTTC.